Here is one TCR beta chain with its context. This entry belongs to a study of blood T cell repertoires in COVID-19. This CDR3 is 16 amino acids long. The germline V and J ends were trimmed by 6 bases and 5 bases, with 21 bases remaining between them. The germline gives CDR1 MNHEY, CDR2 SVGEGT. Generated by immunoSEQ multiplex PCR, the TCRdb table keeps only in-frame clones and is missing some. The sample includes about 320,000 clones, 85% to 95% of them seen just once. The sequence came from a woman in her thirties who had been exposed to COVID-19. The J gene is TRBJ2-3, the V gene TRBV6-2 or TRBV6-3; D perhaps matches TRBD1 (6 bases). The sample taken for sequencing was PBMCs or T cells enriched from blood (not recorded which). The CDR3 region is CASSPGQPGRRDTQYF. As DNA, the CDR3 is TGTGCCAGCAGCCCGGGACAACCCGGTCGTCGAGATACGCAGTATTTT.